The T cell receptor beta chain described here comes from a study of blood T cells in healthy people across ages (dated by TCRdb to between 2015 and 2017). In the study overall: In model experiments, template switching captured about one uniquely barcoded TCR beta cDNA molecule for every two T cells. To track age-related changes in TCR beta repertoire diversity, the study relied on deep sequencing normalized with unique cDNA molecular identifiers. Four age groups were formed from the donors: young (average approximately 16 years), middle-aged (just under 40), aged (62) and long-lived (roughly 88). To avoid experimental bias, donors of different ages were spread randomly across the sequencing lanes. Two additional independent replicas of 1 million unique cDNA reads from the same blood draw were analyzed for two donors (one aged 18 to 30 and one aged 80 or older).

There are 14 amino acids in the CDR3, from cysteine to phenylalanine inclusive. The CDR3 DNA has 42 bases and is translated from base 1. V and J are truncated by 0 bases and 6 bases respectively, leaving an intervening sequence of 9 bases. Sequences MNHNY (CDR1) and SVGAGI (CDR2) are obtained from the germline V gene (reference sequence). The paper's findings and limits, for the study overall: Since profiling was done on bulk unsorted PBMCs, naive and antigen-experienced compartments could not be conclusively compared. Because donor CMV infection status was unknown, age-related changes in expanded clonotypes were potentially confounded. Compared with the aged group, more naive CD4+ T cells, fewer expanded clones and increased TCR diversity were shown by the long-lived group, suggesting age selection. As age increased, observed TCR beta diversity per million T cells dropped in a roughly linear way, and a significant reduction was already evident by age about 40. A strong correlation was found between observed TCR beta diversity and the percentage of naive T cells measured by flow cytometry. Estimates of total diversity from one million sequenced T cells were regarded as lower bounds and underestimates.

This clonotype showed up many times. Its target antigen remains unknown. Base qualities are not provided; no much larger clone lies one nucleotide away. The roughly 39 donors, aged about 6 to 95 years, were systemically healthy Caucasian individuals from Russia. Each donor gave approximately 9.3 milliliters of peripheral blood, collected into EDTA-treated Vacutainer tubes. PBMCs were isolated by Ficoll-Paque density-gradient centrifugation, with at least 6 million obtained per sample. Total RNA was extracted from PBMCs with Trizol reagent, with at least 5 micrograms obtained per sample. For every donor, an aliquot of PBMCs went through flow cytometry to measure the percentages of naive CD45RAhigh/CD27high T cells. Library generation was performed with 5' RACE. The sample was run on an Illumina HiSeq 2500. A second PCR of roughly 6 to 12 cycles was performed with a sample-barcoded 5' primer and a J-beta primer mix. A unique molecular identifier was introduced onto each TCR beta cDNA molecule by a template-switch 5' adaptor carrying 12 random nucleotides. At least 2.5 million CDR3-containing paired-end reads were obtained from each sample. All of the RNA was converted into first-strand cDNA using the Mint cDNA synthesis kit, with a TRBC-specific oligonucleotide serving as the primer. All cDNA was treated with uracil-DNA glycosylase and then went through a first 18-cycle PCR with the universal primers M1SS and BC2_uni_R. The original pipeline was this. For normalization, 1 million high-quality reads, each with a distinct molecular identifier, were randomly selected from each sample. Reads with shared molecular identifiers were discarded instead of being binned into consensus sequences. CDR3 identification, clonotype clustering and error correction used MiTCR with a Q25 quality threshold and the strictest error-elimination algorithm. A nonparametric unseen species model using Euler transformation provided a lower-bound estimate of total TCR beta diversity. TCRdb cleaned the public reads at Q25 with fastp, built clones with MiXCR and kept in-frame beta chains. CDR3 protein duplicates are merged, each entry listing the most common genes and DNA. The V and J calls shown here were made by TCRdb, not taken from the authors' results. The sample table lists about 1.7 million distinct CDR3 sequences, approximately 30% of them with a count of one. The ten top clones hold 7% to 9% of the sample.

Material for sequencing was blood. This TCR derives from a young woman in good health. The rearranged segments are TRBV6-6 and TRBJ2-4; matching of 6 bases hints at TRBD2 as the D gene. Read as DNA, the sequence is TGTGCCAGCAGTTACTCGACCGGGGGAAACATTCAGTACTTC. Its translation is CASSYSTGGNIQYF.